Shown below are 15 T cell receptor beta chains from a single sample sequenced in a study of T cells in Graves' hyperthyroidism and ophthalmopathy. TCR beta CDR3 sequences were amplified from RNA transcripts. Primed by the HTBI set, a first-round RT-PCR was run on the TCR CDR3. TCRdb analysed the multiplex PCR reads with MiXCR anew, one entry per CDR3 protein. Counted here are hundreds of thousands of distinct CDR3 sequences, roughly 17% occurring once; the ten biggest clones make up roughly 18%. Sequencing was carried out using blood. The receptors derive from a woman aged 18-30 years with Graves' ophthalmopathy.

CDR3 coding DNA: TGTGCCAGCAGTTTCCAGGGGGAGACTCTCTACGAGCAGTACTTC. Translation: CASSFQGETLYEQYF. The genes are TRBV27 and TRBJ2-7; 7 positions match TRBD1. CDR1 MNHEY and CDR2 SMNVEV come from the germline V gene (reference sequence). The V segment lost 3 bases and the J segment 3 bases; nucleotides outside the gene matches: 8. This CDR3 has 15 amino acids.

This chain uses TRBV14 with TRBJ2-1; perhaps TRBD2 as D (6 bases). Germline V gene lookup returns CDR1 SGHDN and CDR2 FVKESK. V was trimmed by 0 bases and J by 2 bases, leaving 14 bases between them. The CDR3 is 17 amino acids. The CDR3 DNA reads as TGTGCCAGCAGCCAAGAGAACGGCGGGATAGCCTACAATGAGCAGTTCTTC. This sequence encodes CASSQENGGIAYNEQFF.

This rearrangement joins TRBV5-5 to TRBJ2-7; TRBD2 matches at 8 bases. The V segment lost 2 bases and the J segment 7 bases; nucleotides outside the gene matches: 8. The CDR3 covers 14 residues. Germline lookup yields CDR1 SGHKS and CDR2 YYEKEE (reference sequence). Here the CDR3 DNA reads TGTGCCAGCAGCTTTTATAGCGGGGTCAATGAGCAGTACTTC. Encoded protein: CASSFYSGVNEQYF.

This clonotype showed up many times. This chain links TRBV6-1 with TRBJ2-1; maybe TRBD2 (5 bases). Germline assignment: CDR1 MNHNS and CDR2 SASEGT. The CDR3 has 16 amino acids. Trimming removed 3 bases from V and 4 bases from J, with 16 bases in between. The CDR3 loop is CASSDSSGEMYNEQFF. CDR3 coding DNA: TGTGCCAGCAGTGATAGTTCCGGGGAGATGTACAATGAGCAGTTCTTC.

The genes are TRBV7-2 and TRBJ2-7; either TRBD1 or TRBD2 may fit D (6 bases each). The CDR3 has 15 residues. Trimming took off 8 bases at V and 4 bases at J, with 21 bases between the two ends. The germline V gene has CDR1 SGHTA and CDR2 FQGNSA. Here the CDR3 reads CASSPPGAGMYEQYF. CDR3 bases: TGTGCCAGCTCACCACCGGGGGCCGGCATGTACGAGCAGTACTTC.

This clonotype was found a few times. The V and J genes are TRBV11-2 and TRBJ2-7; D remains unclear. In germline, CDR1 is SGHAT, CDR2 FQNNGV. The CDR3 is 14 amino acids. The ends were cut back, 5 bases at V and 0 bases at J, with 11 bases in the middle. The CDR3 loop is CASSLAPISYEQYF. CDR3 nucleotides: TGTGCCAGCAGCCTGGCCCCGATCTCCTACGAGCAGTACTTC.

The J gene is TRBJ1-6, the V gene TRBV7-9, with D perhaps TRBD1 (5 bases). With 2 bases removed from V and 0 bases from J, the gap between germline ends came to 8 bases. CDR1 and CDR2 from the germline V gene are SEHNR and FQNEAQ (reference sequence). The length of the CDR3 is 16 residues. CDR3 in DNA: TGTGCCAGCAGCTTAAATGGGGCCTCCTATAATTCACCCCTCCACTTT. It specifies CASSLNGASYNSPLHF.

J is TRBJ2-5 and V is TRBV5-1, with 7 positions matching TRBD2. This CDR3 has 14 residues. The junction had 4 bases not matched to a gene; V was cut back by 3 bases and J by 2 bases. From germline, CDR1 is SGHRS and CDR2 YFSETQ. Written as DNA, the CDR3 is TGCGCCAGCAGCTCCCCTAGCGGACAAGAGACCCAGTACTTC. Its protein product is CASSSPSGQETQYF.

Many counts were recorded for this clonotype. J is TRBJ1-1 and V is TRBV5-8; TRBD1 aligns across 12 bases. The CDR3 is made up of 17 amino acids. The V segment lost 4 bases and the J segment 2 bases; nucleotides outside the gene matches: 9. Germline V CDR1 and CDR2: SGHTS, YDEGEE. In DNA, the CDR3 is TGTGCCAGCAGCGACGGGACAGGGGGCTGGCTTAACACTGAAGCTTTCTTT. It translates to CASSDGTGGWLNTEAFF.

The chain couples TRBV7-2 to TRBJ1-6, with unresolved D. The V gene lost 7 bases and the J gene lost 0 bases, with 7 bases spanning the gap. The CDR3 is made up of 14 amino acids. Germline V gives CDR1 SGHTA, CDR2 FQGNSA. CDR3 sequence (DNA): TGTGCCAGCACGGAAAGCTCCTATAATTCACCCCTCCACTTT. As protein: CASTESSYNSPLHF.

This rearrangement joins TRBV6-2 or TRBV6-3 to TRBJ2-1, with D perhaps assigned TRBD1 or TRBD2 (5 bases each). The germline V gene encodes CDR1 MNHEY and CDR2 SVGEGT. The CDR3 is made up of 15 amino acids. Between the trimmed V and J ends, which lost 6 bases and 11 bases, there was a span of 23 bases. DNA for the CDR3: TGTGCCAGCAGCGTTAGGGACGGCCGCCGAGGAAAGCAGTTCTTC. It translates to CASSVRDGRRGKQFF.

The chain joins TRBV20-1 to TRBJ2-1, with TRBD2 matching 15 bases. Germline loops: CDR1 DFQATT, CDR2 SNEGSKA (reference sequence). This CDR3 is 16 amino acids long. V shed 0 bases, J shed 6 bases, and the junction held 3 bases outside the gene matches. CDR3 sequence (DNA): TGCAGTGCTAGAGAGGGACTAGCGGGAGGCTCCAATGAGCAGTTCTTC. As protein: CSAREGLAGGSNEQFF.

This clonotype was seen just once. A much larger clone lies a single base off, so this may be a read error. The V gene is TRBV27, the J gene TRBJ2-7; D is uncertain. The V gene's germline CDR1 is MNHEY and CDR2 SMNVEV (reference sequence). This CDR3 region has 14 residues. Trimming took off 8 bases at V and 2 bases at J, with 16 bases between the two ends. This CDR3 reads CASAKSASAYEQYF. DNA of the CDR3: TGTGCCAGCGCCAAAAGTGCGTCAGCCTACGAGCAGTACTTC.

This clonotype showed up many times. The chain links TRBV7-8 to TRBJ2-7; the match to TRBD2 covers 9 bases. J was trimmed by 1 base and V by 5 bases; bases with no gene match: 21. This CDR3 has 20 residues. Germline V lookup: CDR1 SGHVS, CDR2 FQNEAQ. The CDR3 here is CASSRTYRAGGHISSYEQYF. The CDR3 DNA reads as TGTGCCAGCAGCCGCACATATCGAGCGGGAGGCCACATTTCATCCTACGAGCAGTACTTC.

The J gene is TRBJ2-1, the V gene TRBV20-1; 10 nucleotides agree with TRBD2. This CDR3 is 18 amino acids long. Trimming removed 0 bases from V and 4 bases from J; junction bases left unmatched: 12. Per the germline V gene, CDR1 is DFQATT and CDR2 is SNEGSKA (reference sequence). CDR3 sequence: CSARDRTGLAEPYNEQFF. CDR3 nucleotide sequence: TGCAGTGCTAGAGATAGAACCGGACTAGCGGAGCCATACAATGAGCAGTTCTTC.